The entry below describes one T cell receptor beta chain. These data originate in a study of cytomegalovirus exposure and HLA in healthy donors. PCR amplification relied on 60 Vbeta primers (plus 13 Jbeta primers). TCRdb keeps only in-frame clones here, not all; method: immunoSEQ multiplex PCR. The table shows about 90,000 clones, with 55% to 85% occurring only once. Germline V gene sequence: CDR1 LGHNT, CDR2 FRNRAP. The CDR3 totals 12 residues. V lost 2 bases and J 12 bases, leaving 13 bases between the germline ends. The TCR comes from a woman under 30 in good health and CMV-seropositive. The specimen was PBMCs. V usage is TRBV12-5 and J usage is TRBJ1-2, with a tentative D call TRBD1 (6 bases). CDR3 nucleotides: TGTGCTAGTGGTTTGTCCACAGGGATACACACCTTC. It specifies CASGLSTGIHTF.